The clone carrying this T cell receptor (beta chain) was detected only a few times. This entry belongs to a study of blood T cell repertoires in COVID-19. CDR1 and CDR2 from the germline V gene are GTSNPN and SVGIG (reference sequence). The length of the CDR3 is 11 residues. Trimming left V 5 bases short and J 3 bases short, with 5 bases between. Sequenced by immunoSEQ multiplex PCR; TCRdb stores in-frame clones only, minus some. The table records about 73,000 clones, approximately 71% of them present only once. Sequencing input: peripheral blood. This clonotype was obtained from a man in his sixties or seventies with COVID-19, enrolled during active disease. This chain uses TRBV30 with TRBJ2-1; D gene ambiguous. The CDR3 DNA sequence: TGTGCCTGGGACAACTACAATGAGCAGTTCTTC. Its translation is CAWDNYNEQFF.